The 7 T cell receptor beta chains listed next were all sequenced from one sample in a study of T cell repertoires in aging, cancer and after chemotherapy. TCR beta rearrangements were amplified from peripheral blood genomic DNA. Multiplex touch-down PCR with TRB-A/B primers amplified rearranged V-D-J TRB sequences. Each CDR3 protein gets one entry after TCRdb re-called the multiplex PCR reads with MiXCR. The sample has around 12,000 distinct CDR3 sequences; 21% are singletons. Sequencing input: blood. Receptors were obtained from a human donor in good health.

This clonotype was seen a few times. V is TRBV29-1 and J is TRBJ2-3, with 12 bases that match TRBD2. The V gene's germline CDR1 is SQVTM and CDR2 ANQGSEA. This CDR3 contains 19 residues. V lost 4 bases, J lost 5 bases, and 19 bases stayed unmatched. The CDR3: CSVGELLAGGLIWEDTQYF. In nucleotides, the CDR3 is TGCAGCGTTGGAGAACTCCTAGCGGGGGGGCTAATATGGGAAGATACGCAGTATTTT.

This chain joins TRBV30 and TRBJ2-1; D is ambiguous. Trimming cost V 0 bases and J 4 bases, with 4 bases left between them. Germline V CDR1 and CDR2: GTSNPN, SVGIG (reference sequence). The CDR3 extends over 12 amino acids. CDR3 sequence: CAWSVVYNEQFF. As DNA, the CDR3 is TGTGCCTGGAGTGTTGTTTACAATGAGCAGTTCTTC.

For this clonotype: Given a much more abundant clone one base away, this may be a read error. Likely a read error: the CDR3 ends without its conserved phenylalanine or tryptophan. The chain couples TRBV30 to TRBJ1-5; 9 nucleotides line up with TRBD1. The V gene's germline CDR1 is GTSNPN and CDR2 SVGIG (reference sequence). Trimming at V came to 5 bases and at J to 3 bases, leaving 5 bases not matched to a gene. The CDR3 runs to 14 residues. CDR3 coding DNA: TGTGCCTGGGGGACAGGGAGCGACAATCAGCCCCAGCATTTA. Encoded protein: CAWGTGSDNQPQHL.

Within the sample, this clonotype is medium-sized. This chain joins TRBV6-5 and TRBJ2-7; 9 positions match TRBD2. The CDR3 is 16 amino acids. V lost 8 bases to trimming and J lost 0 bases; unmatched junction nucleotides: 11. Germline V gene data show CDR1 as MNHEY and CDR2 as SVGAGI. CDR3 sequence reads: CASALRGGRSSYEQYF. For the CDR3, the DNA is TGTGCCAGCGCCCTGCGGGGGGGTCGGAGCTCCTACGAGCAGTACTTC.

The chain combines TRBV28 with TRBJ2-5; 7 bases are a match to TRBD2. Trimming at V came to 5 bases and at J to 2 bases, leaving 5 bases not matched to a gene. Germline assignment: CDR1 MDHEN and CDR2 SYDVKM. The CDR3 runs to 14 residues. The CDR3 spells CASSRPAGQETQYF. The DNA of the CDR3 is TGTGCCAGCAGTCGGCCAGCGGGGCAAGAGACCCAGTACTTC.

This clonotype showed up many times. The chain couples TRBV6-6 to TRBJ1-6; D is undetermined. The germline V and J ends were trimmed by 3 bases and 7 bases, with 10 bases remaining between them. The germline gives CDR1 MNHNY, CDR2 SVGAGI (reference sequence). This CDR3 is built from 14 residues. In nucleotides, the CDR3 is TGTGCCAGCAGTTATGACCTTGGGAATTCACCCCTCCACTTT. Translating gives CASSYDLGNSPLHF.

This sequence joins TRBV19 and TRBJ2-1, with TRBD2 matching over 7 bases. Germline V gene data show CDR1 as LNHDA and CDR2 as SQIVND (reference sequence). The CDR3 is 11 amino acids. V was pared by 7 bases and J by 7 bases, with 1 base of the junction left unmatched. CDR3 sequence reads: CASTGGNEQFF. CDR3 in DNA: TGTGCCAGTACCGGGGGGAATGAGCAGTTCTTC.